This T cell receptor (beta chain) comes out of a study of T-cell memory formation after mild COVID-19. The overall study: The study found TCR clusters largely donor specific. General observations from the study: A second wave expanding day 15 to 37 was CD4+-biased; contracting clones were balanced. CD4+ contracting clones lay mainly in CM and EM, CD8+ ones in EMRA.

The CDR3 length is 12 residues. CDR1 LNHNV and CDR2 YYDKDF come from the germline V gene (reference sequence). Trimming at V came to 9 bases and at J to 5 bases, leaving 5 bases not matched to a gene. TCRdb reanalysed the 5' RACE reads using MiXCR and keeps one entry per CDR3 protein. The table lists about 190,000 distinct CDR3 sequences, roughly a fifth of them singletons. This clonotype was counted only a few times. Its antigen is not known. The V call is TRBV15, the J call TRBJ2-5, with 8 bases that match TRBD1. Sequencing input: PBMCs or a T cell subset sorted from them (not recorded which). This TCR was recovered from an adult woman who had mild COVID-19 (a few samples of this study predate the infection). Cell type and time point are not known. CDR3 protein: CATQGALETQYF. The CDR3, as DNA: TGTGCCACTCAGGGGGCGTTGGAGACCCAGTACTTC.